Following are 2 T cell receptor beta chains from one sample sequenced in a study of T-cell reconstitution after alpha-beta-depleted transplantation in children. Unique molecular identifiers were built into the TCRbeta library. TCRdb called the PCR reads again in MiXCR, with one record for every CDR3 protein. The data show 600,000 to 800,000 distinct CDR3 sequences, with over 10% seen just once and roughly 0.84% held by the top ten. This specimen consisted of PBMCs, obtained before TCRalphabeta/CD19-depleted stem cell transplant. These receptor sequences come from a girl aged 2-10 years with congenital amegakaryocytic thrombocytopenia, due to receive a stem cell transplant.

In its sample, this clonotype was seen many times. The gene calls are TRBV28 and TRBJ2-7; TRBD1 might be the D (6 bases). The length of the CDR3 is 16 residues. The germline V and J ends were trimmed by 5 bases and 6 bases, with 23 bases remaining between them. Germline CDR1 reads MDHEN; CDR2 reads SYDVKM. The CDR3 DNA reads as TGTGCCAGCAGTCCCATGTCCGGACAGCTTCTCGGCGAGCAGTACTTC. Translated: CASSPMSGQLLGEQYF.

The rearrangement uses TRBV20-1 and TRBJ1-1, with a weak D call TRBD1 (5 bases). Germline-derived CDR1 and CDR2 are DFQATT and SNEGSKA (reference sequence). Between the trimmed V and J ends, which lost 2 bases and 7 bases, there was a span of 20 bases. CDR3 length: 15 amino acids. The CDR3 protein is CSARRGADPGGEAFF. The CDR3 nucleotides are TGCAGTGCTAGACGCGGGGCAGACCCGGGGGGTGAAGCTTTCTTT.